A selection of T cell receptor beta chains follows, all from one sample in a study of shared clonotypes between healthy human individuals. TCRdb's table, derived via immunoSEQ multiplex PCR, lists solely in-frame clones and lacks some. The data contain around 1.6 million clones, around 98% of them singletons. The sample consisted of naive CD4+ T cells sorted from blood. These receptors originate from a man aged 25-40 years in good health. Both conserved end residues are part of each CDR3. The D gene is left open where the match is weak. Not every row has a clone size; where given, it reads once, few, many or a size class.

j_call: TRBJ2-7; clone_size: NA; v_call: TRBV9; d_call: TRBD1; cdr3_aa: CASSVGDRGYEQYF; cdr3_nt: TGTGCCAGCAGCGTAGGGGACAGGGGCTACGAGCAGTACTTC
j_call: TRBJ2-3; clone_size: NA; v_call: TRBV25-1; d_call: TRBD2; cdr3_aa: CASGTSGGYTDTQYF; cdr3_nt: TGTGCCAGCGGGACTAGCGGGGGATACACAGATACGCAGTATTTT
j_call: TRBJ2-7; clone_size: NA; v_call: TRBV2; d_call: NA; cdr3_aa: CASRGGGYEQYF; cdr3_nt: TGTGCCAGCAGGGGGGGTGGCTACGAGCAGTACTTC
j_call: TRBJ1-3; clone_size: NA; v_call: TRBV18; d_call: NA; cdr3_aa: CASFTGTARVAAIYF; cdr3_nt: TGTGCCAGCTTCACCGGAACAGCCAGAGTCGCCGCCATATATTTT
j_call: TRBJ2-5; clone_size: NA; v_call: TRBV11-2; d_call: TRBD1; cdr3_aa: CASSSGTGISETQYF; cdr3_nt: TGTGCCAGCAGCTCCGGGACAGGTATATCAGAGACCCAGTACTTC
j_call: TRBJ2-2; clone_size: NA; v_call: TRBV7-8; d_call: NA; cdr3_aa: CASSPLVNTGELFF; cdr3_nt: TGTGCCAGCAGCCCTCTGGTGAACACCGGGGAGCTGTTTTTT
j_call: TRBJ2-7; clone_size: NA; v_call: TRBV6-5; d_call: NA; cdr3_aa: CASSSGRRILYEQYF; cdr3_nt: TGTGCCAGCAGTTCGGGACGGAGGATCCTATACGAGCAGTACTTC
j_call: TRBJ2-5; clone_size: NA; v_call: TRBV5-1; d_call: NA; cdr3_aa: CASSFSGTPQETQYF; cdr3_nt: TGCGCCAGCAGCTTTTCCGGGACCCCACAAGAGACCCAGTACTTC
j_call: TRBJ1-4; clone_size: NA; v_call: TRBV5-6; d_call: NA; cdr3_aa: CASSLTGVANEKLFF; cdr3_nt: TGTGCCAGCAGCTTAACGGGGGTGGCAAATGAAAAACTGTTTTTT
j_call: TRBJ2-7; clone_size: NA; v_call: TRBV9; d_call: NA; cdr3_aa: CASSVAAAGAAYEQYF; cdr3_nt: TGTGCCAGCAGCGTAGCTGCGGCGGGCGCTGCCTACGAGCAGTACTTC
j_call: TRBJ2-7; clone_size: few; v_call: TRBV7-6; d_call: TRBD1; cdr3_aa: CASGRTGWKQYF; cdr3_nt: TGTGCCAGCGGAAGGACAGGGTGGAAGCAGTACTTC
j_call: TRBJ2-2; clone_size: NA; v_call: TRBV5-1; d_call: NA; cdr3_aa: CASREDGELFF; cdr3_nt: TGCGCCAGCAGGGAGGACGGGGAGCTGTTTTTT
j_call: TRBJ2-2; clone_size: NA; v_call: TRBV6-4; d_call: NA; cdr3_aa: CASRPSSDVMSGELFF; cdr3_nt: TGTGCCAGCAGACCCTCCTCGGACGTGATGTCCGGGGAGCTGTTTTTT
j_call: TRBJ1-3; clone_size: NA; v_call: TRBV18; d_call: NA; cdr3_aa: CASSPLTGQRSGNTIYF; cdr3_nt: TGTGCCAGCTCACCACTTACAGGGCAGAGGTCTGGAAACACCATATATTTT
j_call: TRBJ2-2; clone_size: NA; v_call: TRBV7-2; d_call: NA; cdr3_aa: CASSLGQVAGELFF; cdr3_nt: TGTGCCAGCAGCTTAGGACAGGTAGCCGGGGAGCTGTTTTTT
j_call: TRBJ2-7; clone_size: NA; v_call: TRBV5-4; d_call: TRBD1; cdr3_aa: CASSPRQGSVSHEQYF; cdr3_nt: TGTGCCAGCAGCCCCAGACAGGGGAGTGTTAGCCACGAGCAGTACTTC
j_call: TRBJ2-1; clone_size: NA; v_call: TRBV2; d_call: NA; cdr3_aa: CASMRRKQFF; cdr3_nt: TGTGCCAGCATGAGGAGGAAGCAGTTCTTC
j_call: TRBJ2-5; clone_size: NA; v_call: TRBV7-2; d_call: NA; cdr3_aa: CASSSGTETQYF; cdr3_nt: TGTGCCAGCAGCTCAGGGACCGAGACCCAGTACTTC
j_call: TRBJ2-1; clone_size: NA; v_call: TRBV7-9; d_call: NA; cdr3_aa: CASSFGVGVDIEQFF; cdr3_nt: TGTGCCAGCAGCTTCGGGGTAGGGGTAGATATTGAGCAGTTCTTC
j_call: TRBJ2-1; clone_size: NA; v_call: TRBV7-2; d_call: NA; cdr3_aa: CASSLRLNDEQFF; cdr3_nt: TGTGCCAGCAGCCTGCGACTGAACGATGAGCAGTTCTTC
j_call: TRBJ2-7; clone_size: NA; v_call: TRBV11-2; d_call: TRBD1; cdr3_aa: CASSPLGQSYEQYF; cdr3_nt: TGTGCCAGCAGCCCTCTGGGACAGAGCTACGAGCAGTACTTC
j_call: TRBJ1-1; clone_size: NA; v_call: TRBV10-1; d_call: NA; cdr3_aa: CASSVEPGGTEAFF; cdr3_nt: TGCGCCAGCAGTGTTGAACCCGGGGGCACTGAAGCTTTCTTT
j_call: TRBJ1-2; clone_size: NA; v_call: TRBV6-4; d_call: TRBD1; cdr3_aa: CASSDLEGDRANYGYTF; cdr3_nt: TGTGCCAGCAGTGACTTGGAAGGGGACAGGGCTAACTATGGCTACACCTTC
j_call: TRBJ2-1; clone_size: NA; v_call: TRBV30; d_call: NA; cdr3_aa: CAWRPGRDNEQFF; cdr3_nt: TGTGCCTGGAGACCCGGACGGGACAATGAGCAGTTCTTC
j_call: TRBJ2-3; clone_size: NA; v_call: TRBV7-8; d_call: TRBD1; cdr3_aa: CASSSPTGGRTDTQYF; cdr3_nt: TGTGCCAGCAGCTCTCCGACAGGGGGCCGCACAGATACGCAGTATTTT
j_call: TRBJ1-3; clone_size: NA; v_call: TRBV7-9; d_call: NA; cdr3_aa: CASSSLGRSSGNTIYF; cdr3_nt: TGTGCCAGCAGTTCTTTGGGACGGAGCTCTGGAAACACCATATATTTT
j_call: TRBJ2-7; clone_size: NA; v_call: TRBV5-6; d_call: TRBD2; cdr3_aa: CASSLERGGYEQYF; cdr3_nt: TGTGCCAGCAGCTTGGAGCGGGGTGGCTACGAGCAGTACTTC
j_call: TRBJ2-1; clone_size: once; v_call: TRBV30; d_call: NA; cdr3_aa: CAWRSPDPTRGYRRNEQFF; cdr3_nt: TGTGCCTGGAGGTCACCCGACCCCACTAGAGGGTACCGGAGGAATGAGCAGTTCTTC
j_call: TRBJ1-5; clone_size: NA; v_call: TRBV2; d_call: TRBD1; cdr3_aa: CASHTGTDHQPQHF; cdr3_nt: TGTGCCAGCCACACCGGGACAGATCATCAGCCCCAGCATTTT
j_call: TRBJ2-7; clone_size: NA; v_call: TRBV6-6; d_call: TRBD1; cdr3_aa: CASRPGQGVYEQYF; cdr3_nt: TGTGCCAGCCGCCCGGGACAGGGGGTTTACGAGCAGTACTTC
j_call: TRBJ2-7; clone_size: NA; v_call: TRBV10-1; d_call: TRBD2; cdr3_aa: CASSDWGLAGGRTYEQYF; cdr3_nt: TGCGCCAGCAGTGACTGGGGGCTAGCGGGAGGCAGGACCTACGAGCAGTACTTC
j_call: TRBJ2-1; clone_size: NA; v_call: TRBV18; d_call: NA; cdr3_aa: CASSPSRYNEQFF; cdr3_nt: TGTGCCAGCTCACCTAGCCGGTACAATGAGCAGTTCTTC
j_call: TRBJ1-2; clone_size: NA; v_call: TRBV25-1; d_call: NA; cdr3_aa: CASSEPLKQGWGYTF; cdr3_nt: TGTGCCAGCAGTGAGCCCCTGAAGCAGGGCTGGGGCTACACCTTC
j_call: TRBJ2-1; clone_size: NA; v_call: TRBV11-2; d_call: NA; cdr3_aa: CASSQLASRYNEQFF; cdr3_nt: TGTGCCAGCAGCCAGCTAGCGAGTCGTTACAATGAGCAGTTCTTC
j_call: TRBJ2-2; clone_size: once; v_call: TRBV25-1; d_call: NA; cdr3_aa: CASSDYGPGELFF; cdr3_nt: TGTGCCAGCAGTGATTATGGGCCCGGGGAGCTGTTTTTT
j_call: TRBJ2-3; clone_size: NA; v_call: TRBV29-1; d_call: NA; cdr3_aa: CSKSWGSTDTQYF; cdr3_nt: TGCAGCAAGTCGTGGGGAAGCACAGATACGCAGTATTTT
j_call: TRBJ2-3; clone_size: NA; v_call: TRBV20-1; d_call: NA; cdr3_aa: CSAGGDTQYF; cdr3_nt: TGCAGTGCGGGGGGAGATACGCAGTATTTT
j_call: TRBJ1-1; clone_size: NA; v_call: TRBV28; d_call: TRBD1; cdr3_aa: CASSLYRGRDTEAFF; cdr3_nt: TGTGCCAGCAGTTTGTACAGGGGGCGCGACACTGAAGCTTTCTTT
j_call: TRBJ2-7; clone_size: once; v_call: TRBV5-6; d_call: NA; cdr3_aa: CASSLRALRDEQYF; cdr3_nt: TGTGCCAGCAGCTTGAGGGCCCTACGGGACGAGCAGTACTTC
j_call: TRBJ2-3; clone_size: NA; v_call: TRBV7-9; d_call: TRBD1; cdr3_aa: CASSPGQGLTDTQYF; cdr3_nt: TGTGCCAGCAGCCCCGGACAGGGCTTAACAGATACGCAGTATTTT
j_call: TRBJ2-7; clone_size: NA; v_call: TRBV15; d_call: TRBD1; cdr3_aa: CATSRDRIGGAQQYF; cdr3_nt: TGTGCCACCAGCAGAGATAGAATAGGGGGCGCGCAGCAGTACTTC
j_call: TRBJ2-2; clone_size: NA; v_call: TRBV7-7; d_call: NA; cdr3_aa: CASSPRGPPSTGELFF; cdr3_nt: TGTGCTAGCAGCCCGAGGGGACCGCCGAGCACCGGGGAGCTGTTTTTT
j_call: TRBJ2-6; clone_size: NA; v_call: TRBV19; d_call: TRBD1; cdr3_aa: CASSPPRQGSYVLTF; cdr3_nt: TGTGCCAGTAGTCCCCCCCGACAGGGAAGTTACGTCCTGACTTTC
j_call: TRBJ2-5; clone_size: NA; v_call: TRBV14; d_call: TRBD2; cdr3_aa: CASSQLSGRVETQYF; cdr3_nt: TGTGCCAGCAGCCAACTTAGCGGGAGGGTCGAGACCCAGTACTTC
j_call: TRBJ2-7; clone_size: once; v_call: TRBV4-3; d_call: NA; cdr3_aa: CASSRDRLEPYEQYF; cdr3_nt: TGCGCCAGCAGCCGAGATAGACTCGAGCCCTACGAGCAGTACTTC
j_call: TRBJ2-5; clone_size: NA; v_call: TRBV5-6; d_call: NA; cdr3_aa: CASSSMSQSLQQETQYF; cdr3_nt: TGTGCCAGCAGCTCAATGAGTCAGAGTCTCCAGCAAGAGACCCAGTACTTC
j_call: TRBJ1-3; clone_size: NA; v_call: TRBV6-5; d_call: NA; cdr3_aa: CASTENFSGNTIYF; cdr3_nt: TGTGCCAGCACCGAGAACTTCTCTGGAAACACCATATATTTT
j_call: TRBJ1-1; clone_size: NA; v_call: TRBV11-2; d_call: NA; cdr3_aa: CASSLGPPRLGITEAFF; cdr3_nt: TGTGCCAGCAGCTTAGGGCCCCCGCGGTTGGGGATCACTGAAGCTTTCTTT